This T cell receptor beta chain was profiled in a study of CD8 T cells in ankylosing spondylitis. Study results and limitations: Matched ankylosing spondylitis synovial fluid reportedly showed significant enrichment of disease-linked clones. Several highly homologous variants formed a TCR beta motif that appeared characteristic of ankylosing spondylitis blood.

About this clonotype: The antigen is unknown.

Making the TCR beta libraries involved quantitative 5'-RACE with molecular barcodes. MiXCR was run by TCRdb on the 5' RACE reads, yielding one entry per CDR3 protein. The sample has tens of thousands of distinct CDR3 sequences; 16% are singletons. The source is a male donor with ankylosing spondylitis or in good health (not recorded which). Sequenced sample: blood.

The CDR3 loop is CASSFGTVLDTIYF. DNA for the CDR3: TGCGCCAGCAGCTTCGGGACAGTACTGGACACCATATATTTT. V is TRBV5-1 and J is TRBJ1-3, with 7 nucleotides matching TRBD1. Germline CDR1 is SGHRS and CDR2 is YFSETQ. Unmatched junction bases numbered 7, after V lost 2 bases and J lost 8 bases. This CDR3 comprises 14 residues.